The entry below gives a single T cell receptor (beta chain) sequence along with its context. Its antigen is as yet unknown. These data are taken from a study of vaccination and CD4 T cells after COVID-19. Study-wide points: The median number of SARS-CoV-2-reactive clonotypes increased from around 20 to 38, a change that did not reach significance.

The treatment is: approximately 10-day PBMC culture with coronavirus spike peptide pools or control peptides (ViraFEST assay). The study sequenced cultured CD4+ T cell DNA using the Oncomine TCR Beta short-read assay. TCRdb passed the PCR reads through MiXCR, listing each CDR3 protein once. The profile shows over 12,000 distinct CDR3 sequences, about three fifths of them singletons. The germline V and J ends were trimmed by 6 bases and 5 bases, with 14 bases remaining between them. This CDR3 has 15 amino acids. Per the germline V gene, CDR1 is MNHNS and CDR2 is SASEGT. J is TRBJ1-6 and V is TRBV6-1; D is unresolved. This receptor was taken from a human donor who had recovered from COVID-19. The sequenced sample was CD4+ T cells from blood, cultured in vitro. As DNA, the CDR3 is TGTGCCAGCAGCATCGGGCGGGATCATAATTCACCCCTCCACTTT. It encodes CASSIGRDHNSPLHF.